This T cell receptor beta chain was sequenced for a study of beta chain features in type 1 diabetes. The CDR3 sequence is 13 residues long. Trimming left V 4 bases short and J 0 bases short, with 5 bases between. From germline, CDR1 is MNHEY and CDR2 SMNVEV (reference sequence). Study-level findings and limits: Sequencing from cDNA could over-represent high-TCR-expressing cells. When Type 1 diabetes patients were examined, their TCRB CDR3s proved moderately but significantly shorter in all four CD4+ subsets.

The sample holds a few counts of this clone. Its cognate antigen is unknown. Sequenced material consisted of expressed TCRB transcripts (all of the isolated RNA was reverse transcribed). Naive, central memory and regulatory T cell samples yielded roughly 3.5 million reads on average. This table comes from immunoSEQ multiplex PCR, and its TCRdb copy is limited to in-frame clones, with some not included. The sample lists roughly 51,000 clones, around half occurring once. Specimen: Tregs from blood. The sequence derives from a woman between 35 and 50 years old with type 1 diabetes. The V gene is TRBV27, the J gene TRBJ2-3; D unclear. The CDR3 sequence: CASSSHSTDTQYF. Here the CDR3 DNA reads TGTGCCAGCAGTTCCCATAGCACAGATACGCAGTATTTT.